These 23 T cell receptor beta chains originate from one sample sequenced in a study of T-cell reconstitution after alpha-beta-depleted transplantation in children. As it was prepared, the TCRbeta library received unique molecular identifiers. TCRdb analysed the PCR reads with MiXCR anew, one entry per CDR3 protein. The table lists about 240,000 distinct CDR3 sequences, around 12% of them singletons. The sample here was PBMCs from the stem cell graft donor, taken from the stem cell graft. The origin of the receptors is a human donor who donated a stem cell graft to a child with acute lymphoblastic leukemia.

This clonotype was observed at least ten times. V and J are TRBV10-3 and TRBJ2-5, with D possibly being TRBD1 (6 bases). V lost 0 bases to trimming and J lost 4 bases, with 12 bases between them. Germline lookup yields CDR1 ENHRY and CDR2 SYGVKD. The CDR3 spans 15 residues. The CDR3 DNA is TGTGCCATCAGTGAGTCTCCAGGGGCGGTAGAGACCCAGTACTTC. Its protein is CAISESPGAVETQYF.

This clonotype was seen repeatedly, ten times or more. The gene calls are TRBV6-2 or TRBV6-3 and TRBJ2-1; D not certain. Trimming removed 0 bases at V and 9 bases at J, with 9 bases between. Germline V lookup: CDR1 MNHEY, CDR2 SVGEGT. The CDR3 length is 13 residues. CDR3 nucleotides: TGTGCCAGCAGTTACTCGCGGAGCGCTGAGCAGTTCTTC. Protein: CASSYSRSAEQFF.

This clonotype was detected ten times or more. The V call is TRBV9, the J call TRBJ1-1; D not resolved. The V gene's germline CDR1 is SGDLS and CDR2 YYNGEE. V lost 3 bases and J 1 base, leaving 19 bases between the germline ends. The CDR3 is 17 residues long. DNA of the CDR3: TGTGCCAGCAGCGAGGGTATCGATTGGGGAGAGAACACTGAAGCTTTCTTT. This gives the protein CASSEGIDWGENTEAFF.

This clonotype was detected ten times or more. The chain carries TRBV7-9 and TRBJ2-5, with D perhaps TRBD1 or TRBD2 (5 bases each). Germline CDR1 and CDR2: SEHNR and FQNEAQ (reference sequence). CDR3 length: 15 residues. V gave up 2 bases and J gave up 5 bases, with 15 bases separating them. Here the CDR3 reads CASSLPVGRAETQYF. The CDR3 nucleotides read TGTGCCAGCAGCTTACCAGTGGGACGGGCGGAGACCCAGTACTTC. The variable domain in full, completed from reference TRBV7-9 and TRBJ2-5, reads DTGVSQNPRHKITKRGQNVTFRCDPISEHNRLYWYRQTLGQGPEFLTYFQNEAQLEKSRLLSDRFSAERPKGSFSTLEIQRTEQGDSAMYLCASSLPVGRAETQYFGPGTRLLVL.

This clonotype was counted many times. The chain has TRBV12-3 or TRBV12-4 and TRBJ1-2, with D perhaps TRBD1 (6 bases). Deletions cut 4 bases from V and 0 bases from J, with 12 bases between. CDR3 size: 15 residues. The DNA for the CDR3 is TGTGCCAGCAGTTACGGCGGGGGCTCTAACTATGGCTACACCTTC. It specifies CASSYGGGSNYGYTF.

This clonotype was picked up a small number of times. CDR3 DNA: TGTGCCAGCAGTTACCCGGGGACAGGGGGCGGGTACGAGCAGTACTTC. Amino acids: CASSYPGTGGGYEQYF. The V and J genes are TRBV7-9 and TRBJ2-7; 12 nucleotides line up with TRBD1. After removal of 6 bases from V and 4 bases from J, the junction contained 10 bases not matched to a gene. CDR3 length equals 16 residues. Looked up from germline, CDR1 is SEHNR and CDR2 is FQNEAQ (reference sequence).

The table lists this clonotype with many counts. The CDR3 coding sequence is TGTGCCAGCAGCCCCGGACAGGAGAATTCACCCCTCCACTTT. Translating gives CASSPGQENSPLHF. This chain joins TRBV3-1 and TRBJ1-6; 7 nucleotides match TRBD1. The germline V gene has CDR1 LGHDT and CDR2 YNNKEL (reference sequence). The ends lost 4 bases at V and 7 bases at J; junction bases unmatched: 4. This CDR3 contains 14 residues.

This clonotype was counted at least ten times. The rearrangement uses TRBV14 and TRBJ2-3; 7 bases match TRBD2. The CDR3 is 16 residues long. CDR1 and CDR2 (germline): SGHDN, FVKESK. V lost 2 bases and J lost 0; bases outside the gene matches: 5. CDR3 loop: CASSQRTRLSTDTQYF. The CDR3 DNA reads as TGTGCCAGCAGCCAACGGACTAGACTTAGCACAGATACGCAGTATTTT.

This clonotype was seen at least ten times. The chain is built from TRBV20-1 and TRBJ2-3, with a tentative D call TRBD2 (6 bases). The CDR3 contains 13 residues. Trimming left V 4 bases short and J 2 bases short, with 10 bases between. Germline-derived CDR1 and CDR2 are DFQATT and SNEGSKA (reference sequence). The CDR3 spells CSAIRDSTDTQYF. The CDR3 DNA is TGCAGTGCTATCCGGGACTCCACAGATACGCAGTATTTT.

This clonotype appeared many times. The V and J genes are TRBV5-6 and TRBJ2-1; 11 positions match TRBD2. V shed 1 base, J shed 7 bases, and the junction held 4 bases outside the gene matches. The CDR3 is made up of 15 amino acids. CDR1 is SGHDT and CDR2 is YYEEEE in the germline V gene. CDR3 protein: CASSLLLAGANEQFF. For the CDR3, the DNA is TGTGCCAGCAGCTTGCTACTAGCGGGAGCTAATGAGCAGTTCTTC. The full variable domain, rest sourced from reference TRBV5-6 and TRBJ2-1, is DAGVTQSPTHLIKTRGQQVTLRCSPKSGHDTVSWYQQALGQGPQFIFQYYEEEERQRGNFPDRFSGHQFPNYSSELNVNALLLGDSALYLCASSLLLAGANEQFFGPGTRLTVL.

A word on this clonotype: A read error may be the cause here, since a much bigger clone is one base away. The chain has TRBV15 and TRBJ1-4; perhaps TRBD1 as D (5 bases). The CDR3 is 17 amino acids. Trimming removed 5 bases from V and 6 bases from J, with 22 bases in between. Germline CDR1 and CDR2: LNHNV and YYDKDF (reference sequence). The CDR3 region is CATSGAQGDLEDEKLFF. The DNA for the CDR3 is TGTGCCACCAGCGGTGCGCAGGGAGATCTAGAAGATGAAAAACTGTTTTTT.

This clonotype was recorded many times. Written as DNA, the CDR3 is TGTGCCATCAGTCCTAACGACAGAGGGGCTAACACTGAAGCTTTCTTT. Protein product: CAISPNDRGANTEAFF. The chain carries TRBV10-3 and TRBJ1-1, with a possible D match to TRBD1 (5 bases). V was clipped by 5 bases and J by 2 bases, with 18 bases between them. The germline gives CDR1 ENHRY, CDR2 SYGVKD. The CDR3 totals 16 residues.

The chain recombines TRBV10-3 with TRBJ2-3; D unclear. The ends were cut back, 4 bases at V and 2 bases at J, with 16 bases in the middle. The CDR3 has 16 residues. Germline loops: CDR1 ENHRY, CDR2 SYGVKD. The CDR3, as DNA: TGTGCCATCAGTGCCGATCCTGCTATGGACACAGATACGCAGTATTTT. This sequence encodes CAISADPAMDTDTQYF.

The rearrangement joins TRBV6-1 to TRBJ1-3; tentative D call: TRBD1 (5 bases). This CDR3 has 15 residues. In germline, CDR1 is MNHNS, CDR2 SASEGT. Trimming cost V 6 bases and J 0 bases, with 12 bases left between them. The CDR3 loop is CASSSGAFSGNTIYF. The CDR3 DNA reads as TGTGCCAGCAGCTCCGGGGCCTTCTCTGGAAACACCATATATTTT.

There are many counts of this clonotype. This chain links TRBV10-3 with TRBJ1-5; no firm D call. The CDR3 is 13 residues long. Germline CDR1 and CDR2: ENHRY and SYGVKD. The germline V and J ends were trimmed by 3 bases and 1 base, with 4 bases remaining between them. The CDR3 region is CAISDGSNQPQHF. Written as DNA, the CDR3 is TGTGCCATCAGTGATGGGAGCAATCAGCCCCAGCATTTT.

This clonotype was counted at least ten times. The chain combines TRBV20-1 with TRBJ1-3, with a tentative D call TRBD1 (6 bases). Germline V CDR1 and CDR2: DFQATT, SNEGSKA (reference sequence). This CDR3 has 18 amino acids. Trimming left V 0 bases short and J 2 bases short, with 20 bases between. DNA for the CDR3: TGCAGTGCTAGAGACCGGGACATCCTGGGAACCCCTGGAAACACCATATATTTT. This codes for CSARDRDILGTPGNTIYF.

V gene TRBV6-5 combines with J gene TRBJ1-1, with D maybe TRBD1 (5 bases). Germline V CDR1 and CDR2: MNHEY, SVGAGI. Trimming pared 1 base from V and 0 bases from J, leaving 6 bases between. The CDR3 spans 14 residues. The CDR3 reads CASSYLGVNTEAFF. In nucleotides, the CDR3 is TGTGCCAGCAGTTACTTGGGGGTGAACACTGAAGCTTTCTTT.

This clonotype was seen many times. The chain carries TRBV4-3 and TRBJ1-2, with no clear D. In germline, CDR1 is LGHNA, CDR2 YSLEER. This CDR3 has 13 residues. V was trimmed by 0 bases and J by 4 bases, leaving 6 bases between them. The CDR3 DNA reads TGCGCCAGCAGCCAAGATAAGGGCTATGGCTACACCTTC. Translation gives CASSQDKGYGYTF.

This clonotype was counted at least ten times. The rearrangement joins TRBV20-1 to TRBJ2-2; D uncertain. Germline V lookup: CDR1 DFQATT, CDR2 SNEGSKA (reference sequence). The V gene lost 3 bases and the J gene lost 6 bases, with 14 bases spanning the gap. CDR3 size: 14 residues. This chain's CDR3 is CSARRTSRAGELFF. The CDR3 DNA reads as TGCAGTGCTAGGAGGACGAGTCGAGCCGGGGAGCTGTTTTTT.

This clonotype appeared many times. V gene TRBV25-1 combines with J gene TRBJ2-1; D possibly matches TRBD1 or TRBD2 (6 bases each). CDR1 MGHDK and CDR2 SYGVNS come from the germline V gene. V was shortened by 7 bases and J by 8 bases, with 9 bases between the two germline ends. This CDR3 spans 11 amino acids. Written as DNA, the CDR3 is TGTGCCAGCATTGGGGGGCATGAGCAGTTCTTC. It specifies CASIGGHEQFF.

This clonotype has a count of ten or more. The V and J genes are TRBV5-6 and TRBJ1-1; D perhaps matches TRBD1 (6 bases). The CDR3 extends over 14 amino acids. Trimming removed 1 base from V and 0 bases from J, with 7 bases in between. The germline V gene has CDR1 SGHDT and CDR2 YYEEEE. This CDR3 is CASSLRQVNTEAFF. Here the CDR3 DNA reads TGTGCCAGCAGCTTGAGACAGGTGAACACTGAAGCTTTCTTT. The full variable domain, completed using reference TRBV5-6 and TRBJ1-1, is DAGVTQSPTHLIKTRGQQVTLRCSPKSGHDTVSWYQQALGQGPQFIFQYYEEEERQRGNFPDRFSGHQFPNYSSELNVNALLLGDSALYLCASSLRQVNTEAFFGQGTRLTVV.

V usage is TRBV6-6 and J usage is TRBJ2-7, with 7 bases matching TRBD1. CDR3 length equals 12 residues. Trimming cost V 11 bases and J 2 bases; bases outside gene matches: 6. Germline CDR1 is MNHNY and CDR2 is SVGAGI (reference sequence). CDR3 bases: TGTGCCGGTAACAGGGGTGCCTACGAGCAGTACTTC. This sequence encodes CAGNRGAYEQYF.

This clonotype has ten or more counts. This chain uses TRBV6-4 with TRBJ2-2, with 7 bases that match TRBD1. V was clipped by 5 bases and J by 5 bases; unmatched bases: 5. CDR3 size: 14 residues. Germline lookup yields CDR1 MRHNA and CDR2 SNTAGT. CDR3 region: CASSPGGRTGELFF. As DNA, the CDR3 is TGTGCCAGCAGTCCAGGGGGAAGGACCGGGGAGCTGTTTTTT.